The 18 T cell receptor beta chains presented below share a single source sample, sequenced in a study of T and B cells in COVID-19 patients. Multiplex PCR with BIOMED2 TRB-A/B primer pools amplified TRB rearrangements. TCRdb re-analysed the multiplex PCR reads in MiXCR, keeping a single row per CDR3 protein. The profile covers around 8,400 distinct CDR3 sequences, with roughly 28% appearing a single time and around 5.5% taken by the ten largest. Each TRB amplification used about 250-550 ng of genomic DNA from blood. Sequenced sample: blood. Receptors originate from a human donor who had recovered from COVID-19.

The table lists this clonotype with a few counts. The chain combines TRBV5-1 with TRBJ2-5; D is unclear. CDR1 and CDR2 (germline): SGHRS, YFSETQ. The CDR3 runs 13 residues. V gave up 2 bases and J gave up 3 bases, with 8 bases separating them. The CDR3 protein is CASSFFEKETQYF. The CDR3 DNA reads TGCGCCAGCAGCTTTTTTGAGAAAGAGACCCAGTACTTC.

This clonotype is medium-sized (0.01 to 0.1%) by share. The rearrangement joins TRBV18 to TRBJ2-3; 11 bases fit TRBD2. Germline V gives CDR1 KGHSH, CDR2 LQKENI. The CDR3 covers 12 residues. Trimming at V came to 7 bases and at J to 6 bases, leaving 0 bases not matched to a gene. CDR3 nucleotide sequence: TGTGCCAGCTGGACTAGCGGGGATACGCAGTATTTT. Amino acids: CASWTSGDTQYF.

This clonotype appeared a few times. The chain joins TRBV5-1 to TRBJ2-2, with D possibly being TRBD1 (5 bases). Per germline, CDR1 SGHRS and CDR2 YFSETQ. The CDR3 covers 15 residues. Deletions cut 0 bases from V and 2 bases from J, with 8 bases between. This CDR3 reads CASSLGTLNTGELFF. The CDR3 bases are TGCGCCAGCAGCTTGGGGACACTCAACACCGGGGAGCTGTTTTTT.

The gene calls are TRBV7-3 and TRBJ2-6; no reliable D call. This CDR3 has 15 residues. The V and J ends lost 2 bases and 5 bases respectively, with 10 bases between them. Germline V lookup: CDR1 SGHTA, CDR2 FQGTGA. CDR3 protein: CASSLGSGWANVLTF. The CDR3 bases are TGTGCCAGCAGCTTAGGTAGTGGCTGGGCCAACGTCCTGACTTTC.

This sequence joins TRBV6-1 and TRBJ1-5; D not resolved. In germline, CDR1 is MNHNS, CDR2 SASEGT. The CDR3 is 14 residues long. Trimming stripped 7 bases from V and 0 bases from J, with 10 bases between. CDR3 amino acids: CASIQTNSNQPQHF. The CDR3 DNA sequence: TGTGCCAGCATCCAGACTAATAGCAATCAGCCCCAGCATTTT.

This clonotype came up many times. This chain connects TRBV6-2 or TRBV6-3 to TRBJ2-7; weak D call: TRBD2 (6 bases). V was clipped by 4 bases and J by 3 bases, with 10 bases between them. The CDR3 length is 13 residues. CDR1 and CDR2 from the germline V gene are MNHEY and SVGEGT. This CDR3 is CASSWLRGYEQYF. The CDR3 region has the DNA TGTGCCAGCAGTTGGTTGCGGGGCTACGAGCAGTACTTC.

This clonotype has at least ten counts. The chain employs TRBV6-2 or TRBV6-3 and TRBJ2-1; 8 bases map to TRBD2. Trimming took 5 bases from V and 2 from J; bases not matched to a gene: 14. The CDR3 is made up of 18 amino acids. Germline-derived CDR1 and CDR2 are MNHEY and SVGEGT. The CDR3 nucleotides are TGTGCCAGCAGTGACCAAGGAGCCGGGACTAGAGCCTACAATGAGCAGTTCTTC. This encodes CASSDQGAGTRAYNEQFF.

The chain uses TRBV6-6 and TRBJ2-7, with 11 bases that match TRBD2. CDR1 MNHNY and CDR2 SVGAGI come from the germline V gene (reference sequence). The CDR3 has 14 residues. After removal of 6 bases from V and 3 bases from J, the junction contained 4 bases not matched to a gene. CDR3 bases: TGTGCCAGCAGGTCTAGCGGGGGGTACTACGAGCAGTACGTC. Amino acid sequence: CASRSSGGYYEQYV.

The V and J genes are TRBV7-3 and TRBJ2-2, with TRBD2 matching over 7 bases. The CDR3 sequence is 15 residues long. J was trimmed by 2 bases and V by 5 bases; bases with no gene match: 5. Per the germline V gene, CDR1 is SGHTA and CDR2 is FQGTGA. CDR3 protein: CASSRGGGNTGELFF. The CDR3 DNA reads as TGTGCCAGCAGCCGGGGCGGGGGTAACACCGGGGAGCTGTTTTTT.

On this clonotype: The junction does not match germline at one end; this may be a read error. The CDR3 protein is CASSLGGHVFQETQYF. The CDR3 DNA sequence: TGCGCCAGCAGCTTGGGGGGACACGTATTCCAAGAGACCCAGTACTTC. The genes are TRBV5-6 and TRBJ2-5; either TRBD1 or TRBD2 may supply D (6 bases each). Germline V gene lookup returns CDR1 SGHDT and CDR2 YYEEEE. The CDR3 loop spans 16 amino acids.

The genes are TRBV19 and TRBJ1-2, with D tentatively TRBD1 (5 bases). Germline values: CDR1 LNHDA, CDR2 SQIVND (reference sequence). The CDR3 consists of 15 residues. Trimming stripped 4 bases from V and 4 bases from J, with 16 bases between. CDR3 sequence: CASSTIGARVYGYTF. The CDR3, as DNA: TGTGCCAGTAGTACAATTGGGGCGCGGGTCTATGGCTACACCTTC.

This clonotype is medium-sized. V and J are TRBV10-3 and TRBJ2-3; TRBD2 matches at 13 bases. The CDR3 consists of 16 residues. Unmatched junction bases numbered 7, after V lost 5 bases and J lost 5 bases. The V gene's germline CDR1 is ENHRY and CDR2 SYGVKD. CDR3 coding DNA: TGTGCCATCAGTCTGACTAGCGGGGGGCCGGGAGATACGCAGTATTTT. Translation: CAISLTSGGPGDTQYF.

This clonotype occurred a few times. V usage is TRBV27 and J usage is TRBJ1-1, with a tentative D call TRBD1 (5 bases). The V gene's germline CDR1 is MNHEY and CDR2 SMNVEV (reference sequence). The V gene lost 4 bases and the J gene lost 1 base, with 7 bases spanning the gap. The CDR3 covers 13 residues. The CDR3: CASSWGGNTEAFF. The CDR3 DNA is TGTGCCAGCAGTTGGGGGGGGAACACTGAAGCTTTCTTT.

This clonotype was detected many times. The chain carries TRBV19 and TRBJ1-6, with 9 bases lining up with TRBD1. The V and J ends lost 0 bases and 7 bases, in that order; junction bases with no gene match: 10. This CDR3 has 18 amino acids. CDR1 LNHDA and CDR2 SQIVND come from the germline V gene (reference sequence). CDR3: CASSIDGVNRGLNSPLHF. The CDR3 nucleotides read TGTGCCAGTAGTATAGATGGGGTCAACAGGGGGCTGAATTCACCCCTCCACTTT.

This chain uses TRBV7-9 with TRBJ1-3, with D possibly being TRBD1 (6 bases). Germline-derived CDR1 and CDR2 are SEHNR and FQNEAQ (reference sequence). This CDR3 is built from 14 residues. Trimming removed 1 base from V and 4 bases from J, with 8 bases in between. The CDR3 is CASSLDTGGNTIYF. The CDR3 nucleotides read TGTGCCAGCAGCTTAGATACAGGGGGAAACACCATATATTTT. Full variable domain (missing parts from reference TRBV7-9 and TRBJ1-3): DTGVSQNPRHKITKRGQNVTFRCDPISEHNRLYWYRQTLGQGPEFLTYFQNEAQLEKSRLLSDRFSAERPKGSFSTLEIQRTEQGDSAMYLCASSLDTGGNTIYFGEGSWLTVV.

This clonotype was found a few times. The chain carries TRBV14 and TRBJ2-1; D tentatively reads TRBD1 or TRBD2 (7 bases each). Germline V gives CDR1 SGHDN, CDR2 FVKESK. Trimming took off 1 base at V and 2 bases at J, with 12 bases between the two ends. The CDR3 is 16 amino acids. CDR3 region: CASSQVGGGPYNEQFF. The CDR3 bases are TGTGCCAGCAGCCAAGTGGGAGGGGGCCCCTACAATGAGCAGTTCTTC.

This clonotype rates as medium-sized. The CDR3 loop reads CASSLPGDRGTDTQYF. For the CDR3, the DNA is TGTGCCAGTAGCCTCCCCGGGGACAGAGGCACAGATACGCAGTATTTT. V usage is TRBV19 and J usage is TRBJ2-3; 7 bases agree with TRBD1. Trimming at V came to 6 bases and at J to 1 base, leaving 10 bases not matched to a gene. The CDR3 runs to 16 residues. CDR1 is LNHDA and CDR2 is SQIVND in the germline V gene (reference sequence).

This clonotype showed up just once. This may be a read error, as it is one base from a much larger clone. The V and J genes are TRBV19 and TRBJ1-2; D perhaps matches TRBD1 (5 bases). The V end lost 10 bases, the J end lost 1 base, and 25 bases lay between the germline ends. The CDR3 loop spans 17 amino acids. Germline V gene data show CDR1 as LNHDA and CDR2 as SQIVND (reference sequence). The CDR3 region has the DNA TGTGCCATTAGAGGAGATAGGCGGAGGACAAATAACTATGGCTACACCTTC. Amino acids: CAIRGDRRRTNNYGYTF.